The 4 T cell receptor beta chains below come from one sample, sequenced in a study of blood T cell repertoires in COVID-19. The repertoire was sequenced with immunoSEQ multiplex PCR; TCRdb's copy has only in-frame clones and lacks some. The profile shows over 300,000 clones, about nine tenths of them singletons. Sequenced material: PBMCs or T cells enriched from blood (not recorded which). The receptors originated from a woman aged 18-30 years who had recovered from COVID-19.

The CDR3 sequence is CSVGEPYPSGNTIYF. The CDR3 coding sequence is TGCAGCGTTGGTGAGCCCTACCCCTCTGGAAACACCATATATTTT. The chain is built from TRBV29-1 and TRBJ1-3, with D unclear. This CDR3 comprises 15 residues. The V gene lost 4 bases and the J gene lost 0 bases, with 13 bases spanning the gap. The germline V gene has CDR1 SQVTM and CDR2 ANQGSEA.

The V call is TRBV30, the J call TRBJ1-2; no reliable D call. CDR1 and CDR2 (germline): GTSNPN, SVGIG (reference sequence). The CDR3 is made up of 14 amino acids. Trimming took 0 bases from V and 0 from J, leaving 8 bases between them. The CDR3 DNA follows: TGTGCCTGGAGTGTTACACCGACTAACTATGGCTACACCTTC. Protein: CAWSVTPTNYGYTF.

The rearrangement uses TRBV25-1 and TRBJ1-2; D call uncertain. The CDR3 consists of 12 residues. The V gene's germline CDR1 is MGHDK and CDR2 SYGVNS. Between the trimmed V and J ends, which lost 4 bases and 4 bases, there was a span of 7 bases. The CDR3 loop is CASSVGVYGYTF. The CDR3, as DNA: TGTGCCAGCAGTGTCGGGGTCTATGGCTACACCTTC.

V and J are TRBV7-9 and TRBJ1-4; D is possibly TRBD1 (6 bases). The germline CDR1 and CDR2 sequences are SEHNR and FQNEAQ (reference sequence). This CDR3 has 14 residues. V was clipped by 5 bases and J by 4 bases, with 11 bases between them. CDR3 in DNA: TGTGCCAGCAGCGAAGGGACAAGTAATGAAAAACTGTTTTTT. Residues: CASSEGTSNEKLFF.